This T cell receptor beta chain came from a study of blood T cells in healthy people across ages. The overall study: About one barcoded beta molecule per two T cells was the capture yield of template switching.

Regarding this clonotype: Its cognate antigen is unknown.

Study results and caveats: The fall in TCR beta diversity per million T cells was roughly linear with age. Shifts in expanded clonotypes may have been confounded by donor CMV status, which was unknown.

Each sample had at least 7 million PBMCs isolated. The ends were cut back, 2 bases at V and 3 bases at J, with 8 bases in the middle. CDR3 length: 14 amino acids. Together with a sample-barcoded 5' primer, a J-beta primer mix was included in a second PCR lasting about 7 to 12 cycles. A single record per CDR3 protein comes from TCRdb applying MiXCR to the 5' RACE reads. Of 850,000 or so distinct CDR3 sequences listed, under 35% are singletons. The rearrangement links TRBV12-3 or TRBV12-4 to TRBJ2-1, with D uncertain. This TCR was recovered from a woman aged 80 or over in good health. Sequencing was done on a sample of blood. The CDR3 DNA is TGTGCCAGCAGTTTATTGGAGTTCTACAATGAGCAGTTCTTC. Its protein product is CASSLLEFYNEQFF.